The sequence of this T cell receptor beta chain was determined in a study of CD8+CD57+ T cells in acquired aplastic anemia. Study-wide background: Sorted CD4+ and CD8+ cell DNA averaged approximately 3.4 ug. Findings of the study overall: Overlap between patients and controls comprised roughly 28 CD8+ CDR3 sequences.

An expansion of CD8+CD57+ cells by flow cytometry had been shown in patients chosen for sequencing. All participating patients were living with severe acquired aplastic anemia. In regard to this clonotype: Its antigen is unknown.

Genomic DNA acted as the template from which TCR beta VDJ combination and CDR3 sequence profiling were carried out. TCRdb re-analysed the reads in MiXCR, keeping a single row per CDR3 protein. In the table there are a few hundred thousand distinct CDR3 sequences, about a third of which are singletons. Germline CDR1 SGHRS, CDR2 YFSETQ. J gave up 3 bases and V 7 bases, and 13 bases lay outside the gene matches. The CDR3 consists of 16 residues. The sequence was obtained from a human donor with aplastic anemia. Material for sequencing was sorted CD4+, CD8+, or CD8+CD57+ T cells (not recorded which) from PBMCs. The V call is TRBV5-1, the J call TRBJ2-5; TRBD2 matches at 9 bases. The CDR3 DNA sequence: TGCGCCAGCGGCTCGGGTAGGAGACTAGCGGAAGAGACCCAGTACTTC. Amino acid sequence: CASGSGRRLAEETQYF.